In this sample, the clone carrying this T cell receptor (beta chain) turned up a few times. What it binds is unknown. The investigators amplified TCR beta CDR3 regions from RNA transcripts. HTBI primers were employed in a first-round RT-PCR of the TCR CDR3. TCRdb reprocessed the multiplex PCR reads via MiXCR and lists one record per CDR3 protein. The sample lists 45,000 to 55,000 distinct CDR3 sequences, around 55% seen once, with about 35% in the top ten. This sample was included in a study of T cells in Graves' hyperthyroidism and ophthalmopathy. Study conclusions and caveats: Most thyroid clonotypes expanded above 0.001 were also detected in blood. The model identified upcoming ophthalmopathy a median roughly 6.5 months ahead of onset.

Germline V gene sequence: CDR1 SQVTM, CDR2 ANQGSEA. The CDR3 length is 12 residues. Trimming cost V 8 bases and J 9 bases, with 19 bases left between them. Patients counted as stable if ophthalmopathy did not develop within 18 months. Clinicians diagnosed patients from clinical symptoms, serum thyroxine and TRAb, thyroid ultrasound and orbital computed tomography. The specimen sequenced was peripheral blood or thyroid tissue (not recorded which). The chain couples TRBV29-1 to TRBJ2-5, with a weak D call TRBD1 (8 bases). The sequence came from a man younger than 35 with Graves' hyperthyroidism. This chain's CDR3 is CSLTGAGAAQYF. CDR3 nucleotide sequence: TGCAGCTTGACAGGGGCGGGGGCCGCCCAGTACTTC.